This TCR beta chain was found in a study of blood T cell repertoires in COVID-19. On the study more broadly: From T cells, B-cell-depleted T cells, or PBMCs came the material, which was cDNA or gDNA.

Original processing notes: For nucleated cells, counts were estimated from reference gene primer amplification. Measured with immunoSEQ multiplex PCR; TCRdb has only the in-frame clones, and not every one. V and J calls and clone size are given by that table; D and trimming were obtained from the DNA. Of roughly 300,000 clones in the sample, 81% were seen once. V lost 0 bases, J lost 4 bases, and 6 bases lay in between. The CDR3 is 13 residues long. The germline V gene has CDR1 SGHAT and CDR2 FQNNGV. The receptor's source is a woman between 55 and 75 years old with active or convalescent COVID-19. The gene calls are TRBV11-2 and TRBJ1-2; unclear D gene. Sequencing was performed on peripheral blood. CDR3 sequence: CASSLERVYGYTF. CDR3 nucleotides: TGTGCCAGCAGCTTAGAGAGGGTCTATGGCTACACCTTC.